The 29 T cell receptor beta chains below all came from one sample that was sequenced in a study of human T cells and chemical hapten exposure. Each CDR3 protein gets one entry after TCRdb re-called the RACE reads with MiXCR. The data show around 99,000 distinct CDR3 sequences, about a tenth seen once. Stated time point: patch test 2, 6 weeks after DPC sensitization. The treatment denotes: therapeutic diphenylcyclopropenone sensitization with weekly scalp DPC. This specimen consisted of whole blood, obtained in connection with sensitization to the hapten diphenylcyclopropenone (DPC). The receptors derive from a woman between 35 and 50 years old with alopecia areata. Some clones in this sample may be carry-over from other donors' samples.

The CDR3 DNA is TGTGCCAGCAGTCCAACCCCCCGACACGGGGAAAACTATGGCTACACCTTC. This codes for CASSPTPRHGENYGYTF. The chain couples TRBV27 to TRBJ1-2; D gene uncertain. The germline V and J ends were trimmed by 5 bases and 2 bases, with 21 bases remaining between them. Germline values: CDR1 MNHEY, CDR2 SMNVEV (reference sequence). This CDR3 is 17 amino acids long.

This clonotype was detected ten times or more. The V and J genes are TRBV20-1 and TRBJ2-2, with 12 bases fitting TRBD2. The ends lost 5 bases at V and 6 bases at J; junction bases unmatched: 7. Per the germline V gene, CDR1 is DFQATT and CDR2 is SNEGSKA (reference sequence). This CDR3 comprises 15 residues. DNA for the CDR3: TGCAGTGCTCCTAGCGGGGGGGCCTTCGCCGGGGAGCTGTTTTTT. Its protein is CSAPSGGAFAGELFF.

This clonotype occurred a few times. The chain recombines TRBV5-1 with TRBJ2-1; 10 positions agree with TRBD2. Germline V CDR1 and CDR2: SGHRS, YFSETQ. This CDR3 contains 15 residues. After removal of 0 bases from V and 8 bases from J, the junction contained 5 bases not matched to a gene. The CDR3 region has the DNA TGCGCCAGCAGCTTGGAGGGACTAGCGTCCCATGAGCAGTTCTTC. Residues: CASSLEGLASHEQFF.

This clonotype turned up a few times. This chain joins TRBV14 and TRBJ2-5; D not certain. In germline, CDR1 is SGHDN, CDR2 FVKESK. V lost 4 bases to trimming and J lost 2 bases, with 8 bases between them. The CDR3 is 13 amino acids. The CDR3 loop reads CASSRDIQETQYF. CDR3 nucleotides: TGTGCCAGCAGCCGCGATATTCAAGAGACCCAGTACTTC.

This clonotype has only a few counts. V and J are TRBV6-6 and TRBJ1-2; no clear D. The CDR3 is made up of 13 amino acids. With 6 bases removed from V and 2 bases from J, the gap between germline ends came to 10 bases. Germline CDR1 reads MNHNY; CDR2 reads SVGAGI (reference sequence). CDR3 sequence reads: CASSPPANYGYTF. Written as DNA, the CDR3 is TGTGCCAGCAGCCCACCCGCAAACTATGGCTACACCTTC.

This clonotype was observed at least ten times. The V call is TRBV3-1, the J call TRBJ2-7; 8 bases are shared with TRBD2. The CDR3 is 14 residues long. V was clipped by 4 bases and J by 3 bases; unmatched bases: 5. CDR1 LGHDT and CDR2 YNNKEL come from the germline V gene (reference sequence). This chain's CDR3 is CASSPGGADYEQYF. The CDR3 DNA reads TGTGCCAGCAGCCCCGGGGGGGCCGACTACGAGCAGTACTTC.

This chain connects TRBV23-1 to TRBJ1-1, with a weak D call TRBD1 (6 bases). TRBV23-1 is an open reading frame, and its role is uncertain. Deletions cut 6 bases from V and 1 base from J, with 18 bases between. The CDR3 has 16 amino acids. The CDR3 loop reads CASSPVLGARNTEAFF. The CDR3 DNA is TGCGCCAGCAGCCCTGTCTTGGGGGCCCGGAACACTGAAGCTTTCTTT.

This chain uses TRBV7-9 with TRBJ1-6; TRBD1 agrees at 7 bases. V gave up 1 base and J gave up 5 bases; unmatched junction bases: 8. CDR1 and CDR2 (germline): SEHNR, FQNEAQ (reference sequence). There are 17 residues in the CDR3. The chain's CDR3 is CASSLGSRGVNNSPLHF. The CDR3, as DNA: TGTGCCAGCAGCTTAGGATCCAGGGGGGTTAATAATTCACCCCTCCACTTT.

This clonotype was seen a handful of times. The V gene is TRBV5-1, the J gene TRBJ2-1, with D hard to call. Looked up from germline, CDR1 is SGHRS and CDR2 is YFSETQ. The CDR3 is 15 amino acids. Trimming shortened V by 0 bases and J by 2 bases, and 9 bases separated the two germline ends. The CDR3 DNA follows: TGCGCCAGCAGCTTGGAACTGGGTGCCTACAATGAGCAGTTCTTC. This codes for CASSLELGAYNEQFF.

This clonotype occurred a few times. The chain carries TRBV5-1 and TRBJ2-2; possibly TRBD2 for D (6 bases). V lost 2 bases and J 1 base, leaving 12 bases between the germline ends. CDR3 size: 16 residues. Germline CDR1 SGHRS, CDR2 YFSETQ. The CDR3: CASSFIGSGNTGELFF. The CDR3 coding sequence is TGCGCCAGCAGCTTTATCGGTAGCGGGAACACCGGGGAGCTGTTTTTT.

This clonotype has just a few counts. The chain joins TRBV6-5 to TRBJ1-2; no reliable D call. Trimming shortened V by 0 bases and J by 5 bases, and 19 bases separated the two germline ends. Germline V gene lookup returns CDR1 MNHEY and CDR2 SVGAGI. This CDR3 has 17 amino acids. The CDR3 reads CASSYSMLRRFSYGYTF. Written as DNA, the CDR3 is TGTGCCAGCAGTTACTCGATGTTAAGGCGCTTTAGTTATGGCTACACCTTC.

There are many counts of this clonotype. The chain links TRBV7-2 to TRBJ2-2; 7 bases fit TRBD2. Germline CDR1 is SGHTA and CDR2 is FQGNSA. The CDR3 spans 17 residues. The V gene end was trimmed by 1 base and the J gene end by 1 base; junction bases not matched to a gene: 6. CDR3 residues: CASSLVPGGVNTGELFF. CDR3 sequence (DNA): TGTGCCAGCAGCTTAGTCCCGGGAGGCGTGAACACCGGGGAGCTGTTTTTT.

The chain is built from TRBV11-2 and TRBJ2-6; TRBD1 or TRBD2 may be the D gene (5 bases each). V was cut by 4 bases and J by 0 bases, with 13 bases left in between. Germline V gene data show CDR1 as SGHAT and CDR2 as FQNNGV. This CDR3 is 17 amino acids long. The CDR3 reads CASSSGTFLSGANVLTF. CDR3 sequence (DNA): TGTGCCAGCAGCTCTGGGACCTTTCTCTCTGGGGCCAACGTCCTGACTTTC.

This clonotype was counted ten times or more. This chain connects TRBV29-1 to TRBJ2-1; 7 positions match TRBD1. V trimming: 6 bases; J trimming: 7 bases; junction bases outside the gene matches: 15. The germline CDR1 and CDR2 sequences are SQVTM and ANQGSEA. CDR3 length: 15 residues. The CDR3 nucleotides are TGCAGCGTGATACCGTTCGACAGGGCTGTAAATGAGCAGTTCTTC. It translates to CSVIPFDRAVNEQFF.

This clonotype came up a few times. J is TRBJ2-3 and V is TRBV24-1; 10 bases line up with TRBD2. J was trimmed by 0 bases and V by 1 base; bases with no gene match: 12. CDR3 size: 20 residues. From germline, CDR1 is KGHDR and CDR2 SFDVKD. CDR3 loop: CATSDFNPQLAGVSTDTQYF. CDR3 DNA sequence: TGTGCCACCAGTGATTTTAATCCCCAGCTAGCGGGGGTTAGCACAGATACGCAGTATTTT.

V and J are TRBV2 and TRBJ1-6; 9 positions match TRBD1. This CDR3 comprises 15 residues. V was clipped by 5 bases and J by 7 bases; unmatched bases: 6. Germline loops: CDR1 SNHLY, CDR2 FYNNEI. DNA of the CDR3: TGTGCCAGCAGTCCCCGGACAGGGGCGAATTCACCCCTCCACTTT. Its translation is CASSPRTGANSPLHF.

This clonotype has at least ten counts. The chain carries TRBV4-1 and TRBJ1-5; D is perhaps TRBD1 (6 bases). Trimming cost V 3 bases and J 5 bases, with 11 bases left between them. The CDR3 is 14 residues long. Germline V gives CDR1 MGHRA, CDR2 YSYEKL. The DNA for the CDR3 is TGCGCCAGCAGCCAGGTACAGGGAGATCAGCCCCAGCATTTT. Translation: CASSQVQGDQPQHF.

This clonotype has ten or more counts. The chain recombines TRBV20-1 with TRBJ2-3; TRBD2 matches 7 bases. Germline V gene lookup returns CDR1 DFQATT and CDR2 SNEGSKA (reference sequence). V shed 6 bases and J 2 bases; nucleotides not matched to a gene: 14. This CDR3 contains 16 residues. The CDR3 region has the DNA TGCAGTGCCAACCCCGCTAGCGGCTTATACACAGATACGCAGTATTTT. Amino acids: CSANPASGLYTDTQYF.

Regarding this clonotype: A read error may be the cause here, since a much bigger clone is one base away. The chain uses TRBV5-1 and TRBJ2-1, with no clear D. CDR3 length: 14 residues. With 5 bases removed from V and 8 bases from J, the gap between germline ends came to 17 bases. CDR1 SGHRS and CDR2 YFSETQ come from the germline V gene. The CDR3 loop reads CASSLWGSLDEQFF. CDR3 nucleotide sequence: TGCGCCAGCAGTCTGTGGGGTTCTTTAGATGAGCAGTTCTTC. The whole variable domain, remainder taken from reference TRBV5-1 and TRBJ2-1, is KAGVTQTPRYLIKTRGQQVTLSCSPISGHRSVSWYQQTPGQGLQFLFEYFSETQRNKGNFPGRFSGRQFSNSRSEMNVSTLELGDSALYLCASSLWGSLDEQFFGPGTRLTVL.

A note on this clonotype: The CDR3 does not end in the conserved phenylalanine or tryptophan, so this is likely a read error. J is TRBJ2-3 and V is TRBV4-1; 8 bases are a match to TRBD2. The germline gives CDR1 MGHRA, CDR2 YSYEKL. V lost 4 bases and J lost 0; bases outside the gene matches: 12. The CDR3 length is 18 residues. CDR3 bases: TGCGCCAGCAGCCGTTACCTCTTGACTAGCGAGAGCACAGATACGCAGTATTTG. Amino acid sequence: CASSRYLLTSESTDTQYL.

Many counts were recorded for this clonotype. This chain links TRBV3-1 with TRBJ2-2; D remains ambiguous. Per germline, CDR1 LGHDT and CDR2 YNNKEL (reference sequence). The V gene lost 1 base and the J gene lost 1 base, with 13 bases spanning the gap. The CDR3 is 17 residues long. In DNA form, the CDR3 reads TGTGCCAGCAGCCAAGTTTTATCATCTGAGAACACCGGGGAGCTGTTTTTT. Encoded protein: CASSQVLSSENTGELFF.

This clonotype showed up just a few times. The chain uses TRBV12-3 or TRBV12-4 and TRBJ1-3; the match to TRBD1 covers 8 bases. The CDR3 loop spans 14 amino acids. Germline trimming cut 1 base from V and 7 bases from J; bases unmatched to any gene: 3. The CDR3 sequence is CASSLGDRRNTIYF. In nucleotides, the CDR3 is TGTGCCAGCAGTTTAGGGGACAGGCGGAACACCATATATTTT.

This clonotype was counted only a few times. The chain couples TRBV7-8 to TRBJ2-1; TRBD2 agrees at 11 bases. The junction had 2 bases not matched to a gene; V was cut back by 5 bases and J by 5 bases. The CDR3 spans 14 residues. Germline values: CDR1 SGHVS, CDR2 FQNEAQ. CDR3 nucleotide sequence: TGTGCCAGCAGCGGGGGACTAGCGGACAATGAGCAGTTCTTC. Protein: CASSGGLADNEQFF.

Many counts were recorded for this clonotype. The CDR3 sequence is CASSPDRAGRTEAFF. CDR3 nucleotides: TGTGCCAGCAGCCCCGACAGGGCAGGGCGCACTGAAGCTTTCTTT. V usage is TRBV11-2 and J usage is TRBJ1-1, with TRBD1 identical over 7 bases. With 5 bases clipped from V and 4 bases from J, the junction kept 10 bases outside the gene matches. The CDR3 consists of 15 residues. The V gene's germline CDR1 is SGHAT and CDR2 FQNNGV.

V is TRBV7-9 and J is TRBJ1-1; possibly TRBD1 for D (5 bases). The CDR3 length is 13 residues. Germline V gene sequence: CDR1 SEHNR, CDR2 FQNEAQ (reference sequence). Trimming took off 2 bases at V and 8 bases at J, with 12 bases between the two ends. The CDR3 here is CASSLNNGGEAFF. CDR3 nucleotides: TGTGCCAGCAGCTTAAACAACGGGGGAGAAGCTTTCTTT.

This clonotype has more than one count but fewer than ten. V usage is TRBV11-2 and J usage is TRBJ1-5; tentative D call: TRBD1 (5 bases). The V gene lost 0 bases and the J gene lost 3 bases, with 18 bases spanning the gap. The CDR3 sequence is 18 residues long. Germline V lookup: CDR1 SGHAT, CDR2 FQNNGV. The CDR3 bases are TGTGCCAGCAGCTTAGATCTATCTAAGGGGTCTCCCAATCAGCCCCAGCATTTT. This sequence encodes CASSLDLSKGSPNQPQHF.

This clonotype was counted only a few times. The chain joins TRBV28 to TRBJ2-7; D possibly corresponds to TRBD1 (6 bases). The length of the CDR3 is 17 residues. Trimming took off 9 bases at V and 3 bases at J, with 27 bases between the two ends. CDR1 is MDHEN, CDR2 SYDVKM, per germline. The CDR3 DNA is TGTGCCAGTGGGACGTTCATACAGGGTCCTCACAACTACGAGCAGTACTTC. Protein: CASGTFIQGPHNYEQYF.

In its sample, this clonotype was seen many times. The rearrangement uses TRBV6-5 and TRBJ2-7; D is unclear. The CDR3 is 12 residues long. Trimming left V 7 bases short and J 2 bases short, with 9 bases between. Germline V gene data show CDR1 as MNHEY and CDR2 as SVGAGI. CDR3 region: CASTSRTYEQYF. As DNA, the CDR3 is TGTGCCAGCACCTCCCGGACCTACGAGCAGTACTTC.

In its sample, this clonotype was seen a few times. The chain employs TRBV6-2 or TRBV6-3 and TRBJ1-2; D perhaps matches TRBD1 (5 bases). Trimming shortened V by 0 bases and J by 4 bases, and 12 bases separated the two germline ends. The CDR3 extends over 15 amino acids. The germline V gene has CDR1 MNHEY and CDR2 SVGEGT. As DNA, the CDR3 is TGTGCCAGCAGTTACTCAGGGGCCACTAGCTATGGCTACACCTTC. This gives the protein CASSYSGATSYGYTF.